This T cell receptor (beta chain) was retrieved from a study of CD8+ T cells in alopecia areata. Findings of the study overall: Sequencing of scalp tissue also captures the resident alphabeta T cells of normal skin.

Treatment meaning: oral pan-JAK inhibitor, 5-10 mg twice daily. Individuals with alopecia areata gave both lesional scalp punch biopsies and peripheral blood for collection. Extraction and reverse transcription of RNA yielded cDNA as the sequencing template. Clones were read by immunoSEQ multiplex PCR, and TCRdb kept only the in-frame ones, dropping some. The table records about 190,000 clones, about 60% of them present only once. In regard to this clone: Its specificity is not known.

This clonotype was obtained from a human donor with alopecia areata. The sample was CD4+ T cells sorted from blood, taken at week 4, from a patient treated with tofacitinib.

Written as DNA, the CDR3 is TGCGCCAGCAGCTCGGGACTAGCGGAGTTCTACGAGCAGTACTTC. Translation: CASSSGLAEFYEQYF. V and J are TRBV5-1 and TRBJ2-7; 11 positions agree with TRBD2. Looked up from germline, CDR1 is SGHRS and CDR2 is YFSETQ. The CDR3 loop spans 15 amino acids. V was pared by 3 bases and J by 3 bases, with 5 bases of the junction left unmatched.